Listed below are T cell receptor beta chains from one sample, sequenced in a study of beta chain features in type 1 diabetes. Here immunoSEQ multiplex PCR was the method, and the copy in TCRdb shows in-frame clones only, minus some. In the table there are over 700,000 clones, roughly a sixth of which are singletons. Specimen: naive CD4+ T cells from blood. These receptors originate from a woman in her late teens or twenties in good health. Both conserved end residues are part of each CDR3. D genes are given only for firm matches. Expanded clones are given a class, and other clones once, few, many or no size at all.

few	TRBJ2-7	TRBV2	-	CASLSGYEQYF	TGTGCCAGCCTTTCGGGGTACGAGCAGTACTTC
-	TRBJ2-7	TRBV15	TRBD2	CATSRGVTGTSGYEQYF	TGTGCCACCAGCAGAGGGGTTACCGGGACTAGCGGGTACGAGCAGTACTTC
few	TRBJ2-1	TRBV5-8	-	CASSLWQDNEQFF	TGTGCCAGCAGCTTGTGGCAGGACAATGAGCAGTTCTTC
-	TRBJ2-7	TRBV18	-	CASSPGVMISEQYF	TGTGCCAGCTCACCAGGTGTGATGATCTCCGAGCAGTACTTC
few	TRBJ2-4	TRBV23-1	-	CASSPPFQGPAIQYF	TGCGCCAGCAGTCCCCCATTCCAAGGACCGGCGATTCAGTACTTC
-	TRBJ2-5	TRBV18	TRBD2	CASSPGTSGLGAQYF	TGTGCCAGCTCCCCCGGGACTAGCGGACTTGGGGCCCAGTACTTC
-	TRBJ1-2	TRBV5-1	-	CASSLGLGNNYGYTF	TGCGCCAGCAGCTTGGGTCTTGGCAATAACTATGGCTACACCTTC
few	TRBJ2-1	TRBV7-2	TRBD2	CASSPRLAGGPQDEQFF	TGTGCCAGCAGTCCGAGACTAGCGGGAGGGCCCCAGGATGAGCAGTTCTTC
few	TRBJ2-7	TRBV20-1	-	CSARVVNEQYF	TGCAGTGCTAGAGTTGTCAACGAGCAGTACTTC
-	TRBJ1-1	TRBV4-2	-	CASSQGELNTEAFF	TGTGCCAGCAGCCAAGGGGAATTGAACACTGAAGCTTTCTTT
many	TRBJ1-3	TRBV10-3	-	CAISGSSGNTIYF	TGTGCCATCAGTGGCAGCTCTGGAAACACCATATATTTT
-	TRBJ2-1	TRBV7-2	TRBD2	CASSLDGLAGIEQFF	TGTGCCAGCAGCTTAGATGGCCTAGCGGGAATTGAGCAGTTCTTC
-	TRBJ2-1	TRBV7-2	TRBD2	CASSLGLAGENEQFF	TGTGCCAGCAGCTTAGGTTTGGCGGGAGAGAATGAGCAGTTCTTC
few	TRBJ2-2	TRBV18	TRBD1	CASSPTGADAGELFF	TGTGCCAGCTCACCAACAGGGGCCGACGCCGGGGAGCTGTTTTTT
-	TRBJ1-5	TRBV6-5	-	CATGGRGNQPQHF	TGTGCCACCGGAGGGCGAGGCAATCAGCCCCAGCATTTT
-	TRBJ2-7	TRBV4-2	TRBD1	CASSQDETGDYEQYF	TGTGCCAGCAGCCAAGATGAAACAGGGGACTACGAGCAGTACTTC
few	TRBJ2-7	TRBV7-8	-	CASSLVRDTSYEQYF	TGTGCCAGCAGCTTAGTGCGAGACACTTCCTACGAGCAGTACTTC
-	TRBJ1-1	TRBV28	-	CASEEGFWAFF	TGTGCCAGCGAGGAAGGTTTTTGGGCTTTCTTT
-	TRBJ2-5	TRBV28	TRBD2	CASSLAGLLKETQYF	TGTGCCAGCAGTTTGGCGGGACTACTGAAAGAGACCCAGTACTTC
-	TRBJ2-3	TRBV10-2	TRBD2	CASSEWWTSGKGTDTQYF	TGCGCCAGCAGTGAGTGGTGGACTAGCGGGAAGGGCACAGATACGCAGTATTTT
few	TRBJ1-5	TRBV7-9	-	CASSLGSQPQHF	TGTGCCAGCAGCTTGGGAAGTCAGCCCCAGCATTTT
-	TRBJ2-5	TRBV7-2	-	CASSPAWSEETQYF	TGTGCCAGCAGCCCAGCTTGGTCGGAAGAGACCCAGTACTTC
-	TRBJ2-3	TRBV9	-	CASSAQTGGQWEQYF	TGTGCCAGCAGCGCTCAGACCGGGGGACAATGGGAGCAGTATTTT
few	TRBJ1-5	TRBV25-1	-	CASSEQGGNQPQHF	TGTGCCAGCAGTGAACAGGGAGGCAATCAGCCCCAGCATTTT
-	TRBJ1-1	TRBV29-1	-	CSVVHLIRDTEAFF	TGCAGCGTTGTTCATTTAATCAGGGACACTGAAGCTTTCTTT
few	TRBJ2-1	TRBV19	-	CASSIRGGSYNEQFF	TGTGCCAGTAGTATACGGGGCGGCTCCTACAATGAGCAGTTCTTC
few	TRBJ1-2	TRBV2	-	CASRVQGVGNYGYTF	TGTGCCAGCAGAGTACAGGGAGTGGGGAACTATGGCTACACCTTC
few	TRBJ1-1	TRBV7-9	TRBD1	CASSPRTGGADTEAFF	TGTGCCAGCAGCCCCAGGACAGGGGGCGCGGACACTGAAGCTTTCTTT
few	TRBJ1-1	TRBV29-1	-	CSVEGHPGKNTEAFF	TGCAGCGTTGAAGGGCACCCAGGGAAGAACACTGAAGCTTTCTTT
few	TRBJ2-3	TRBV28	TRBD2	CASSASLGGRESTDTQYF	TGTGCCAGCAGTGCATCCCTGGGCGGGAGGGAAAGCACAGATACGCAGTATTTT
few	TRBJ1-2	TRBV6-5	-	CARYGWHGYTF	TGTGCCAGATACGGGTGGCATGGCTACACCTTC
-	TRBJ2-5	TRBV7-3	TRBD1	CASSLSGQAQETQYF	TGTGCCAGCAGCCTTTCCGGACAGGCCCAAGAGACCCAGTACTTC
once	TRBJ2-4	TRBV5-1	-	CASSFGEVTKNIQYF	TGCGCCAGCAGCTTCGGGGAAGTAACCAAAAACATTCAGTACTTC
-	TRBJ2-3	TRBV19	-	CATSWGLGTDTQYF	TGTGCCACCTCGTGGGGGCTTGGCACAGATACGCAGTATTTT
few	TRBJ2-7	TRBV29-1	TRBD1	CSVKGTGYEQYF	TGCAGCGTGAAAGGGACAGGCTACGAGCAGTACTTC
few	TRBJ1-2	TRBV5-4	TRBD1	CASSMFRDSNYGYTF	TGTGCCAGCAGCATGTTTAGGGACAGCAACTATGGCTACACCTTC
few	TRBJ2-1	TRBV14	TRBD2	CASSRGLAAPKGLEFF	TGTGCCAGCAGCCGGGGACTAGCGGCCCCCAAAGGTTTGGAGTTCTTC
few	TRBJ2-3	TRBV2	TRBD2	CASRSGTSGKSTDTQYF	TGTGCCAGCAGGTCCGGGACTAGCGGGAAGAGCACAGATACGCAGTATTTT
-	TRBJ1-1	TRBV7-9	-	CASSLASRNTEAFF	TGTGCCAGCAGCTTAGCGTCAAGGAACACTGAAGCTTTCTTT
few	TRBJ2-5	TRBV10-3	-	CAISSSMETQYF	TGTGCCATCAGTTCTAGCATGGAGACCCAGTACTTC
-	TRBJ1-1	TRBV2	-	CASSEVRRRGFEAFF	TGTGCCAGCAGTGAAGTGCGTCGGCGGGGCTTTGAAGCTTTCTTT
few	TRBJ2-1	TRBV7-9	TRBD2	CASSLVASGNNEQFF	TGTGCCAGCAGCTTAGTAGCTAGCGGAAACAATGAGCAGTTCTTC
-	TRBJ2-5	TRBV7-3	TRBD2	CASSARGGAGQETQYF	TGTGCCAGCAGCGCCCGGGGGGGTGCGGGACAAGAGACCCAGTACTTC
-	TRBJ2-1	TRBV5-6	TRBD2	CASTPSREGLNEQFF	TGTGCCAGCACCCCGTCGAGGGAGGGTCTCAATGAGCAGTTCTTC
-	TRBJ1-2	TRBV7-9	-	CASSLGNPSPDGYTF	TGTGCCAGCAGCTTAGGGAATCCTAGTCCAGACGGCTACACCTTC
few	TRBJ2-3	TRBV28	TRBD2	CASARRLAADTQYF	TGTGCCAGCGCACGGCGGCTAGCGGCAGATACGCAGTATTTT
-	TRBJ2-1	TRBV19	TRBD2	CASSTRGTSLYNEQFF	TGTGCCAGTAGTACAAGGGGGACTAGCTTATACAATGAGCAGTTCTTC
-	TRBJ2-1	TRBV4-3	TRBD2	CASSHTPGTSGIHNEQFF	TGCGCCAGCAGCCACACTCCTGGGACTAGCGGGATTCACAATGAGCAGTTCTTC
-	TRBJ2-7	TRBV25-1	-	CASSKGTRLGEQYF	TGTGCCAGCAGTAAGGGGACCCGCCTAGGCGAGCAGTACTTC
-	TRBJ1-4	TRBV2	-	CASSEYSSGHEKLFF	TGTGCCAGCAGCGAATACAGTAGTGGTCATGAAAAACTGTTTTTT
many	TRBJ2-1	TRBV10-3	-	CAITDGYNEQFF	TGTGCCATCACGGACGGTTACAATGAGCAGTTCTTC
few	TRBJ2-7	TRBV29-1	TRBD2	CSAEVSGRGEEQYF	TGCAGCGCGGAGGTCTCAGGACGGGGGGAAGAGCAGTACTTC
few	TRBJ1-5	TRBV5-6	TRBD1	CASSPADRGYNQPQHF	TGTGCCAGCAGCCCAGCTGACAGGGGCTATAATCAGCCCCAGCATTTT
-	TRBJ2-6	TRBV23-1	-	CASSKSTPQQSRANVLTF	TGCGCCAGCAGTAAGAGTACGCCGCAACAAAGTCGGGCCAACGTCCTGACTTTC
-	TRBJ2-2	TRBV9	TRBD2	CASSERGLAVTGELFF	TGTGCCAGCAGCGAACGGGGACTAGCGGTAACCGGGGAGCTGTTTTTT
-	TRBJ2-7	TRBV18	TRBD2	CASSLNGGLAGGDEQYF	TGTGCCAGCTCATTAAATGGGGGACTAGCGGGAGGAGACGAGCAGTACTTC
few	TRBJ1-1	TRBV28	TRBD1	CASSLQGAAFF	TGTGCCAGCAGTTTACAGGGGGCAGCTTTCTTT